The T cell receptor (beta chain) under discussion was sequenced for a study of T cells in Graves' hyperthyroidism and ophthalmopathy. Whole-study results and caveats: Most clonotypes expanded in thyroid above 0.001 were likewise present in blood.

This clonotype appeared once. What it binds is unknown. This may be a read error: a much more frequent sequence differs by one nucleotide. Germline values: CDR1 SQVTM, CDR2 ANQGSEA. The CDR3 sequence is 12 residues long. A Clinical Activity Score of at least 3, a NOSPECS grade of at least 4 and a duration under 3 months were recorded in the ophthalmopathy patients. Amplified regions were TCR beta CDR3 sequences from RNA transcripts. A first-round RT-PCR of the TCR CDR3 used the HTBI primer set. One entry per CDR3 protein, called by TCRdb with MiXCR from the multiplex PCR reads. This table holds approximately 570,000 distinct CDR3 sequences, 15% to 20% found once.

The sample taken for sequencing was blood. This sequence originates from a man in his forties with Graves' ophthalmopathy. This chain joins TRBV29-1 and TRBJ1-1; unclear D gene. The CDR3: CSVRMGSTGAFF. CDR3 in DNA: TGCAGCGTTAGGATGGGGTCCACTGGAGCTTTCTTT.